The 27 T cell receptor beta chains presented below share a single source sample, sequenced in a study of cytomegalovirus exposure and HLA in healthy donors (TCRdb year 2017). To prepare the library, the immunoSEQ multiplex PCR assay was applied. TCRdb holds this immuneACCESS table with in-frame rearrangements only. Some clones are missing; in checked studies, unresolved V genes explain under half, and the rest has no known cause. The sample yields about 65,000 clones; 92% were counted once. The top ten constitute 1.3% of the sample. Sequencing used PBMCs. The receptors come from a young woman in good health and CMV-seronegative.

The rearrangement uses TRBV5-6 and TRBJ1-3; D is ambiguous. Per germline, CDR1 SGHDT and CDR2 YYEEEE. The CDR3 runs 18 residues. V lost 1 base and J lost 4, with 21 bases in between. As DNA, the CDR3 is TGTGCCAGCAGCTTGTTGGTCGCCGGAGGGCAAAGAGGAAACACCATATATTTT. Protein: CASSLLVAGGQRGNTIYF.

The chain employs TRBV18 and TRBJ1-2; 7 bases fit TRBD1. Germline values: CDR1 KGHSH, CDR2 LQKENI. With V trimmed by 2 bases and J by 8 bases, 5 bases remained unmatched. There are 13 residues in the CDR3. The CDR3 protein is CASSPDRERGYTF. CDR3 nucleotide sequence: TGTGCCAGCTCACCAGACAGGGAAAGGGGCTACACCTTC.

This clone was counted once. CDR3 sequence: CASSGFLGQVNGYTF. The DNA of the CDR3 is TGTGCCAGCAGTGGATTTCTCGGACAGGTTAATGGCTACACCTTC. The chain combines TRBV25-1 with TRBJ1-2, with 7 positions matching TRBD1. The CDR3 has 15 residues. Per germline, CDR1 MGHDK and CDR2 SYGVNS. Trimming at V came to 4 bases and at J to 6 bases, leaving 11 bases not matched to a gene.

The gene calls are TRBV15 and TRBJ1-4, with 11 bases fitting TRBD1. After removal of 0 bases from V and 7 bases from J, the junction contained 4 bases not matched to a gene. This CDR3 is built from 16 residues. CDR1 is LNHNV and CDR2 is YYDKDF in the germline V gene (reference sequence). CDR3 nucleotide sequence: TGTGCCACCAGCAGAGATCTGGGGACAGGGGGTGAAAAACTGTTTTTT. Amino acids: CATSRDLGTGGEKLFF.

V usage is TRBV5-6 and J usage is TRBJ2-7; the D is unclear. Germline V gene sequence: CDR1 SGHDT, CDR2 YYEEEE. V dropped 0 bases and J dropped 0 bases, with 10 bases sitting between them. The CDR3 contains 15 residues. CDR3 sequence (DNA): TGTGCCAGCAGCTTGGGTAGTCCTAGCTCCTACGAGCAGTACTTC. As protein: CASSLGSPSSYEQYF. Using reference TRBV5-6 and TRBJ2-7 for the parts outside the CDR3, the full variable domain is DAGVTQSPTHLIKTRGQQVTLRCSPKSGHDTVSWYQQALGQGPQFIFQYYEEEERQRGNFPDRFSGHQFPNYSSELNVNALLLGDSALYLCASSLGSPSSYEQYFGPGTRLTVT.

The genes are TRBV6-4 and TRBJ2-3; 8 nucleotides line up with TRBD2. The CDR3 extends over 15 amino acids. V shed 6 bases, J shed 4 bases, and the junction held 9 bases outside the gene matches. Germline assignment: CDR1 MRHNA and CDR2 SNTAGT. The CDR3 spells CASSPLPGGPDTQYF. CDR3 in DNA: TGTGCCAGCAGCCCCTTACCGGGGGGGCCAGATACGCAGTATTTT.

The chain uses TRBV11-2 and TRBJ2-4; D is undetermined. The CDR3 has 16 residues. Germline V lookup: CDR1 SGHAT, CDR2 FQNNGV. The V and J ends lost 3 bases and 0 bases respectively, with 12 bases between them. The CDR3 DNA is TGTGCCAGCAGCTTCGGTTATTCCCTAGCCAAAAACATTCAGTACTTC. This encodes CASSFGYSLAKNIQYF.

The V call is TRBV2, the J call TRBJ2-2; the D gene is possibly TRBD1 (5 bases). The CDR3 has 14 residues. The germline CDR1 and CDR2 sequences are SNHLY and FYNNEI. V was clipped by 1 base and J by 6 bases, with 9 bases between them. The CDR3 region is CASSEGAGSGELFF. CDR3 coding DNA: TGTGCCAGCAGTGAAGGTGCAGGGTCCGGGGAGCTGTTTTTT.

The chain joins TRBV11-2 to TRBJ1-3; D may be TRBD1 (5 bases). Between the trimmed V and J ends, which lost 6 bases and 1 base, there was a span of 10 bases. This CDR3 region has 14 residues. Germline lookup yields CDR1 SGHAT and CDR2 FQNNGV. In nucleotides, the CDR3 is TGTGCCAGCAGTTCCAGGGATTCTGGAAACACCATATATTTT. This codes for CASSSRDSGNTIYF.

This sequence joins TRBV6-6 and TRBJ2-1; D might be TRBD1 (6 bases). The CDR3 has 15 residues. Per germline, CDR1 MNHNY and CDR2 SVGAGI (reference sequence). V lost 6 bases and J 2 bases, leaving 14 bases between the germline ends. This CDR3 reads CASSLQGAAYNEQFF. CDR3 nucleotides: TGTGCCAGCAGCTTACAGGGTGCTGCCTACAATGAGCAGTTCTTC.

The chain couples TRBV18 to TRBJ2-1; maybe TRBD1 (6 bases). CDR1 and CDR2 (germline): KGHSH, LQKENI. The V end lost 5 bases, the J end lost 7 bases, and 21 bases lay between the germline ends. This CDR3 has 16 amino acids. The DNA for the CDR3 is TGTGCCAGCTCATCTGCAGGGGCGGCTATGTCGAATGAGCAGTTCTTC. Its translation is CASSSAGAAMSNEQFF.

The chain uses TRBV6-5 and TRBJ1-4; D call uncertain. CDR1 is MNHEY, CDR2 SVGAGI, per germline. Trimming shortened V by 0 bases and J by 8 bases, and 7 bases separated the two germline ends. The CDR3 contains 13 residues. The CDR3 protein is CASSYSRREKLFF. The DNA for the CDR3 is TGTGCCAGCAGTTACTCGAGGAGGGAAAAACTGTTTTTT.

V gene TRBV6-5 combines with J gene TRBJ2-2; D is perhaps TRBD1 (5 bases). Germline V lookup: CDR1 MNHEY, CDR2 SVGAGI. Trimming removed 0 bases at V and 5 bases at J, with 10 bases between. The CDR3 runs 15 residues. The CDR3 spells CASSYSNRQTGELFF. For the CDR3, the DNA is TGTGCCAGCAGTTACTCGAACAGGCAGACCGGGGAGCTGTTTTTT.

The chain uses TRBV7-6 and TRBJ2-5; D might be TRBD1 (6 bases). There are 14 residues in the CDR3. The V and J ends lost 7 bases and 7 bases respectively, with 19 bases between them. Germline CDR1 is SGHVS and CDR2 is FNYEAQ. The CDR3 sequence is CASTEGTGKATQYF. The DNA for the CDR3 is TGTGCCAGCACCGAGGGCACAGGGAAGGCGACCCAGTACTTC.

The J gene is TRBJ1-5, the V gene TRBV5-6; the match to TRBD1 covers 8 bases. The V and J ends lost 4 bases and 3 bases, in that order; junction bases with no gene match: 9. Germline CDR1 reads SGHDT; CDR2 reads YYEEEE. CDR3 size: 16 residues. The CDR3 nucleotides are TGTGCCAGCAGCGTCGGACAGGGAGGTCTCAATCAGCCCCAGCATTTT. It codes for CASSVGQGGLNQPQHF.

The chain has TRBV4-1 and TRBJ1-2; 7 bases map to TRBD1. With V trimmed by 4 bases and J by 6 bases, 11 bases remained unmatched. The length of the CDR3 is 15 residues. Germline V gene sequence: CDR1 MGHRA, CDR2 YSYEKL. CDR3 sequence (DNA): TGCGCCAGCAGCCCACAGGGGCTTCAGGGTAATGGCTACACCTTC. This codes for CASSPQGLQGNGYTF.

This chain links TRBV6-6 with TRBJ2-3, with TRBD2 matching over 7 bases. The germline gives CDR1 MNHNY, CDR2 SVGAGI (reference sequence). This CDR3 comprises 14 residues. The trim removed 6 bases at V and 6 bases at J, leaving 9 bases unmatched. CDR3 sequence reads: CASRSGLVSDTQYF. CDR3 coding DNA: TGTGCCAGCAGATCCGGACTAGTAAGTGATACGCAGTATTTT.

This clone has only one observation. The chain links TRBV6-1 to TRBJ2-7, with D unclear. V gave up 1 base and J gave up 6 bases, with 16 bases separating them. The CDR3 is 15 amino acids. Germline CDR1 MNHNS, CDR2 SASEGT. The CDR3 DNA follows: TGTGCCAGCAGTGAAGGAGGATATACGGATATCGAGCAGTACTTC. The encoded protein is CASSEGGYTDIEQYF.

This sequence joins TRBV6-1 and TRBJ1-4, with D unclear. There are 16 residues in the CDR3. Per the germline V gene, CDR1 is MNHNS and CDR2 is SASEGT. V lost 4 bases and J lost 0, with 12 bases in between. CDR3 region: CASSGGPGATNEKLFF. The CDR3 coding sequence is TGTGCCAGCAGTGGAGGTCCGGGAGCAACTAATGAAAAACTGTTTTTT.

The rearrangement links TRBV6-6 to TRBJ1-2, with D perhaps TRBD1 (5 bases). The V and J ends lost 5 bases and 7 bases respectively, with 17 bases between them. This CDR3 contains 14 residues. Germline lookup yields CDR1 MNHNY and CDR2 SVGAGI (reference sequence). As DNA, the CDR3 is TGTGCCAGCAGTCCCGACGGGGGAATGAGTGGCTACACCTTC. Translation: CASSPDGGMSGYTF.

In this sample, this clone turned up once. The chain employs TRBV7-3 and TRBJ2-3; D unresolved. The V gene lost 2 bases and the J gene lost 0 bases, with 6 bases spanning the gap. The V gene's germline CDR1 is SGHTA and CDR2 FQGTGA. CDR3 length: 14 amino acids. The CDR3 DNA follows: TGTGCCAGCAGCTTATCACAAAGCACAGATACGCAGTATTTT. Residues: CASSLSQSTDTQYF.

V usage is TRBV28 and J usage is TRBJ2-7; 8 bases are a match to TRBD1. Unmatched junction bases numbered 4, after V lost 1 base and J lost 2 bases. This CDR3 is 15 amino acids long. Germline V gives CDR1 MDHEN, CDR2 SYDVKM. CDR3 loop: CASSLSGGSAYEQYF. The CDR3 region has the DNA TGTGCCAGCAGTTTATCAGGGGGCAGCGCCTACGAGCAGTACTTC. The variable domain in full, completed from reference TRBV28 and TRBJ2-7, reads DVKVTQSSRYLVKRTGEKVFLECVQDMDHENMFWYRQDPGLGLRLIYFSYDVKMKEKGDIPEGYSVSREKKERFSLILESASTNQTSMYLCASSLSGGSAYEQYFGPGTRLTVT.

The J gene is TRBJ1-2, the V gene TRBV11-2, with 9 bases identical to TRBD1. V shed 7 bases, J shed 3 bases, and the junction held 15 bases outside the gene matches. The CDR3 is made up of 17 amino acids. Germline V lookup: CDR1 SGHAT, CDR2 FQNNGV. The CDR3 bases are TGTGCCAGCACATCCGGGACAGGGTGGAGTTGGGACTATGGCTACACCTTC. Translating it yields CASTSGTGWSWDYGYTF.

This chain uses TRBV18 with TRBJ1-1; 7 positions match TRBD1. This CDR3 contains 16 residues. Germline trimming cut 3 bases from V and 0 bases from J; bases unmatched to any gene: 7. Per the germline V gene, CDR1 is KGHSH and CDR2 is LQKENI. CDR3 nucleotide sequence: TGTGCCAGCTCACCCGGAGAGGGGGCAATGAACACTGAAGCTTTCTTT. This gives the protein CASSPGEGAMNTEAFF.

The chain employs TRBV28 and TRBJ2-3, with no clear D. The CDR3 covers 15 residues. V lost 2 bases and J 0 bases, leaving 9 bases between the germline ends. The germline gives CDR1 MDHEN, CDR2 SYDVKM. The CDR3 loop reads CASSLIAASTDTQYF. The CDR3, as DNA: TGTGCCAGCAGTTTAATTGCGGCTAGCACAGATACGCAGTATTTT.

This chain joins TRBV14 and TRBJ2-1, with 8 bases lining up with TRBD2. The CDR3 runs 15 residues. J lost 4 bases, V lost 1 base, and 3 bases had no gene match. Germline values: CDR1 SGHDN, CDR2 FVKESK. CDR3 in DNA: TGTGCCAGCAGCCAAGTAGCGGGACTGTACAATGAGCAGTTCTTC. Translated: CASSQVAGLYNEQFF.

This clone has a single count. The rearrangement joins TRBV29-1 to TRBJ2-7, with D perhaps TRBD1 (5 bases). This CDR3 is built from 14 residues. Germline CDR1 and CDR2: SQVTM and ANQGSEA. V lost 0 bases and J 3 bases, leaving 12 bases between the germline ends. The CDR3 DNA reads as TGCAGCGTTGAAGATGCGGTTCAGGGCTACGAGCAGTACTTC. Its translation: CSVEDAVQGYEQYF.